This TCR beta chain was obtained from a study of blood T cells in healthy people across ages. The CDR3 is 16 residues long. CDR1 and CDR2 (germline): SQVTM, ANQGSEA. Comment on this clonotype: At one end, the junction sequence differs from germline, possibly due to a read error.

It was with a sample-barcoded 5' primer and a J-beta primer mix that a second PCR of about 6 to 12 cycles was run. TCRdb re-analysed the 5' RACE reads in MiXCR, keeping a single row per CDR3 protein. The profile covers about 400,000 distinct CDR3 sequences, with roughly half appearing a single time and 50% to 65% taken by the ten largest. The sequence derives from a man aged 55 to 69 in good health. The gene calls are TRBV29-1 and TRBJ2-1; TRBD2 matches 8 bases. Sequenced sample: blood. CDR3 in amino acids: CGVEATGGALYNEQFF. CDR3 nucleotide sequence: TGCGGCGTTGAGGCGACGGGAGGGGCCCTCTACAATGAGCAGTTCTTC.